Listed here are 9 T cell receptor beta chains from one sample, sequenced in a study of regulatory T cells in long-lasting Graves disease. Arm-PCR with iRepertoire HTBI primers amplified the CDR3 regions for these TCR beta libraries. TCRdb fed the multiplex PCR reads into MiXCR, producing one record per CDR3 protein. Of about 400,000 distinct CDR3 sequences listed, about 16% are singletons. Time point in this sample: newly diagnosed GD, antithyroid drugs for less than 3 months. The TCR library was made from RNA extracted from PBMCs. The specimen comprised peripheral blood mononuclear cells (PBMCs), sampled at new diagnosis, from a patient treated with antithyroid drugs. The origin of the receptors is a female donor with Graves disease.

Written as DNA, the CDR3 is TGTGCCAGCGGACTAGGGACAGGGGGGCTCGACAATGAGCAGTTCTTC. Translated, it gives CASGLGTGGLDNEQFF. This chain uses TRBV7-9 with TRBJ2-1; 11 positions agree with TRBD1. V shed 8 bases, J shed 5 bases, and the junction held 11 bases outside the gene matches. Germline lookup yields CDR1 SEHNR and CDR2 FQNEAQ (reference sequence). The CDR3 consists of 16 residues.

The CDR3 loop is CASSGQGAKGETQYF. In DNA, the CDR3 is TGTGCCAGCAGTGGACAGGGGGCGAAGGGAGAGACCCAGTACTTC. The chain links TRBV28 to TRBJ2-5; 11 positions agree with TRBD1. The CDR3 runs 15 residues. With 5 bases clipped from V and 4 bases from J, the junction kept 6 bases outside the gene matches. CDR1 is MDHEN, CDR2 SYDVKM, per germline.

This clonotype was picked up many times. The CDR3 DNA sequence: TGCGCCAGCAGCTTGGCCTGGACAGGGGGTTACATTCAGTACTTC. Protein: CASSLAWTGGYIQYF. The rearrangement joins TRBV5-1 to TRBJ2-4; 10 bases match TRBD1. This CDR3 is 15 amino acids long. J gave up 8 bases and V 0 bases, and 5 bases lay outside the gene matches. The V gene's germline CDR1 is SGHRS and CDR2 YFSETQ.

This rearrangement joins TRBV20-1 to TRBJ2-3; D not certain. The germline V gene encodes CDR1 DFQATT and CDR2 SNEGSKA (reference sequence). This CDR3 has 13 residues. Trimming took off 3 bases at V and 2 bases at J, with 9 bases between the two ends. In DNA form, the CDR3 reads TGCAGTGCTAGTCGAGGAACCACAGATACGCAGTATTTT. It specifies CSASRGTTDTQYF.

This clonotype has a count of ten or more. This chain connects TRBV3-1 to TRBJ2-2; D ambiguous. The CDR3 totals 14 residues. The germline V and J ends were trimmed by 4 bases and 2 bases, with 8 bases remaining between them. Per the germline V gene, CDR1 is LGHDT and CDR2 is YNNKEL (reference sequence). CDR3 sequence: CASSPWGNTGELFF. The CDR3 region has the DNA TGTGCCAGCAGCCCCTGGGGTAACACCGGGGAGCTGTTTTTT.

This chain connects TRBV13 to TRBJ1-1; 7 bases fit TRBD1. Germline CDR1 is PRHDT and CDR2 is FYEKMQ (reference sequence). V trimming: 1 base; J trimming: 10 bases; junction bases outside the gene matches: 18. The CDR3 covers 17 residues. The CDR3 here is CASSLARTGTPEGRAFF. CDR3 DNA: TGTGCCAGCAGCTTAGCTAGGACAGGTACCCCAGAGGGTCGAGCTTTCTTT.

The sample holds a few counts of this clonotype. This sequence joins TRBV20-1 and TRBJ2-3, with TRBD2 matching 7 bases. With V trimmed by 3 bases and J by 5 bases, 14 bases remained unmatched. The CDR3 covers 16 residues. CDR1 and CDR2 (germline): DFQATT, SNEGSKA (reference sequence). The CDR3 DNA follows: TGCAGTGCTAGTTCTGCGGGGGTAACCTCGGGAGATACGCAGTATTTT. The encoded protein is CSASSAGVTSGDTQYF.

The sample holds many counts of this clonotype. This sequence joins TRBV12-3 or TRBV12-4 and TRBJ2-4, with 7 positions matching TRBD1. The CDR3 has 15 amino acids. V lost 5 bases and J lost 4; bases outside the gene matches: 8. The CDR3 loop is CASSAPLDRKNIQYF. CDR3 in DNA: TGTGCCAGCAGTGCGCCTTTGGACAGGAAAAACATTCAGTACTTC.

This clonotype has only a few counts. The rearrangement joins TRBV4-3 to TRBJ1-2; D is unclear. In germline, CDR1 is LGHNA, CDR2 YSLEER. The V end was cut by 0 bases, the J end by 0 bases, with 14 bases between. CDR3 length equals 17 residues. In DNA, the CDR3 is TGCGCCAGCAGCCAAGATTTCGTCGGCCTCGCTAACTATGGCTACACCTTC. This encodes CASSQDFVGLANYGYTF.